Listed below are T cell receptor beta chains from one sample, sequenced in a study of cytomegalovirus exposure and HLA in healthy donors. Method: immunoSEQ multiplex PCR; TCRdb's copy keeps in-frame clones and lacks some. The data hold some 130,000 clones, with 80% observed a single time. Material: PBMCs. These receptors originate from a middle-aged man in good health and CMV-seronegative. Each CDR3 is given with its conserved first and last residue. The D gene is left open where the match is weak. Only part of the rows carry a size: once, few, many, or a class if the clone is expanded.

TRBV6-5	TRBJ2-2	-	-	CASNLRGPDTGELFF	TGTGCCAGCAACCTCAGGGGTCCGGACACCGGGGAGCTGTTTTTT
TRBV5-1	TRBJ2-1	TRBD2	few	CASSLGLAGDEQFF	TGCGCCAGCAGCTTGGGTCTAGCGGGAGACGAGCAGTTCTTC
TRBV27	TRBJ2-7	-	-	CASSPQSGSAYEQYF	TGTGCCAGCAGTCCCCAATCCGGGAGCGCCTACGAGCAGTACTTC
TRBV2	TRBJ2-7	-	-	CASSDTYEQYF	TGTGCCAGCAGTGATACCTACGAGCAGTACTTC
TRBV12-5	TRBJ2-5	TRBD1	-	CASGLTRAGGETQYF	TGTGCTAGTGGTTTGACACGGGCAGGGGGAGAGACCCAGTACTTC
TRBV2	TRBJ2-1	TRBD1	-	CASSESAGTALYNEQFF	TGTGCCAGCAGTGAGTCAGCCGGGACAGCGCTATACAATGAGCAGTTCTTC
TRBV6-5	TRBJ1-1	TRBD1	once	CASSTGDSLNTEAFF	TGTGCCAGCAGTACGGGGGACAGCCTGAACACTGAAGCTTTCTTT
TRBV5-1	TRBJ2-3	-	-	CATRPGRNTDTQYF	TGCGCCACCCGCCCGGGTCGTAACACAGATACGCAGTATTTT
TRBV2	TRBJ2-3	-	-	CASLETGIVLGTDTQYF	TGTGCCAGCCTAGAAACAGGTATTGTTTTGGGCACAGATACGCAGTATTTT
TRBV5-1	TRBJ2-7	-	-	CASSLSPVGGYEQYF	TGCGCCAGCAGCTTGTCTCCGGTAGGGGGCTACGAGCAGTACTTC
TRBV2	TRBJ2-3	-	few	CASSDEVLGGTQYF	TGTGCCAGCAGTGATGAGGTTCTGGGAGGTACGCAGTATTTT
TRBV4-2	TRBJ2-1	TRBD2	few	CASSQDLGGFDEQFF	TGTGCCAGCAGCCAAGATTTGGGGGGGTTCGATGAGCAGTTCTTC
TRBV2	TRBJ2-5	TRBD2	-	CASSEPSGGRGTQYF	TGTGCCAGCAGTGAACCCTCCGGGGGGAGGGGGACCCAGTACTTC
TRBV6-5	TRBJ1-2	TRBD1	-	CASSWGQHNYGYTF	TGTGCCAGCAGTTGGGGACAGCATAACTATGGCTACACCTTC
TRBV15	TRBJ2-6	-	-	CATSRAGQAIFSGANVLTF	TGTGCCACCAGCAGAGCAGGTCAGGCCATTTTCTCTGGGGCCAACGTCCTGACTTTC
TRBV15	TRBJ1-5	-	-	CATSSDTGSNQPQHF	TGTGCCACCAGCAGCGACACTGGGAGCAATCAGCCCCAGCATTTT
TRBV6-1	TRBJ2-1	TRBD1	-	CASSFTGAGGNEQFF	TGTGCCAGCAGTTTTACAGGGGCCGGCGGGAATGAGCAGTTCTTC
TRBV25-1	TRBJ2-5	-	-	CASSEVTTLQETQYF	TGTGCCAGCAGTGAAGTAACTACCCTACAAGAGACCCAGTACTTC
TRBV30	TRBJ1-4	-	-	CAWKSNRGSNEKLFF	TGTGCCTGGAAATCGAATAGGGGGAGTAATGAAAAACTGTTTTTT
TRBV28	TRBJ2-7	TRBD2	-	CASLPGTSGSYEQYF	TGTGCCAGCCTGCCCGGGACTAGCGGCTCCTACGAGCAGTACTTC
TRBV6-1	TRBJ1-5	-	-	CASSEPGSGQPQHF	TGTGCCAGCAGTGAACCGGGGAGCGGGCAGCCCCAGCATTTT
TRBV5-6	TRBJ2-2	TRBD2	few	CASSFASGRTGELFF	TGTGCCAGCAGCTTTGCTAGCGGGAGAACCGGGGAGCTGTTTTTT
TRBV5-1	TRBJ1-4	TRBD1	few	CASSVQGQGREKLFF	TGCGCCAGCAGCGTCCAGGGACAGGGTAGAGAAAAACTGTTTTTT
TRBV6-1	TRBJ2-3	-	-	CASNVLNPSTDTQYF	TGTGCCAGCAACGTACTGAACCCTAGCACAGATACGCAGTATTTT
TRBV29-1	TRBJ1-2	TRBD1	-	CSVEGQGSNGYTF	TGCAGCGTTGAAGGACAGGGGAGCAATGGCTACACCTTC
TRBV5-6	TRBJ2-2	-	-	CASSTNTGELFF	TGTGCCAGCAGTACGAACACCGGGGAGCTGTTTTTT
TRBV6-6	TRBJ2-3	TRBD1	-	CASSTQGEDTQYF	TGTGCCAGCAGTACACAGGGGGAAGATACGCAGTATTTT
TRBV5-1	TRBJ2-1	-	-	CASSKGDRVGGNEQFF	TGCGCCAGCAGCAAAGGAGACAGGGTTGGGGGGAATGAGCAGTTCTTC
TRBV29-1	TRBJ2-5	-	-	CSVDKGDETQYF	TGCAGCGTTGATAAGGGGGACGAGACCCAGTACTTC
TRBV18	TRBJ1-4	TRBD1	-	CASSPQPTGNNEKLFF	TGTGCCAGCTCACCACAACCGACAGGGAATAATGAAAAACTGTTTTTT
TRBV11-3	TRBJ1-1	-	few	CASSFPTQMSQHMNTEAFF	TGTGCCAGCAGCTTTCCGACACAAATGTCCCAACACATGAACACTGAAGCTTTCTTT
TRBV5-8	TRBJ1-6	-	-	CASSLEPGSSYNSPLHF	TGTGCCAGCAGCTTGGAGCCGGGGAGCTCCTATAATTCACCCCTCCACTTT
TRBV28	TRBJ1-2	-	once	CASSLQVDNYGYTF	TGTGCCAGCAGCCTTCAGGTGGATAACTATGGCTACACCTTC
TRBV28	TRBJ2-7	TRBD1	-	CASSSPGGGSGEQYF	TGTGCCAGCAGTTCCCCAGGGGGTGGGTCGGGGGAGCAGTACTTC
TRBV28	TRBJ2-5	-	-	CASTLAGFQETQYF	TGTGCCAGCACATTGGCGGGGTTCCAAGAGACCCAGTACTTC
TRBV6-5	TRBJ2-7	-	once	CASSPGTQGVYEQYF	TGTGCCAGCAGTCCCGGGACACAAGGCGTATACGAGCAGTACTTC
TRBV19	TRBJ2-2	-	-	CASSIFGDNTGELFF	TGTGCCAGTAGTATATTTGGAGACAACACCGGGGAGCTGTTTTTT